This is a list of T cell receptor beta chains from one sample in a study of blood T cell repertoires in COVID-19. Assay: immunoSEQ multiplex PCR; the TCRdb copy retains only in-frame clones and omits some. The sample consists of about 150,000 clones, 82% of them appearing once. Input material: peripheral blood. All receptors come from a woman older than 75 with active or convalescent COVID-19. CDR3s include the opening cysteine and the closing phenylalanine or tryptophan. The order of the fields is J gene, V gene, clone size, D gene, CDR3 protein, CDR3 DNA. A D gene is named only where the DNA matches it firmly. Not every row has a clone size; where given, it reads once, few, many or a size class.

TRBJ1-2 TRBV28 once TRBD1 CASSTTARGLNGYTF TGTGCCAGCAGCACTACCGCGAGGGGGCTAAATGGCTACACCTTC
TRBJ1-1 TRBV9 few TRBD1 CASSAISTGRNTEAFF TGTGCCAGCAGCGCGATCTCGACAGGGAGGAACACTGAAGCTTTCTTT
TRBJ2-7 TRBV7-2 - - CASSLREDHSYEQYF TGTGCCAGCAGCTTAAGGGAGGACCACTCCTACGAGCAGTACTTC
TRBJ1-1 TRBV5-5 - TRBD1 CASSWDRLLTSF TGTGCCAGCAGTTGGGACAGGCTATTAACCAGTTTT
TRBJ2-1 TRBV7-2 - TRBD2 CASRGLAGGSTYNEQFF TGTGCCAGCAGGGGACTAGCGGGAGGCTCGACCTACAATGAGCAGTTCTTC
TRBJ2-3 TRBV10-3 - TRBD2 CAISERASGSPGDTQYF TGTGCCATCAGTGAGAGGGCTAGCGGGAGCCCCGGAGATACGCAGTATTTT
TRBJ2-1 TRBV7-3 - - CASSLTPQASQGGEQFF TGTGCCAGCAGCTTAACGCCACAGGCGTCGCAGGGAGGTGAGCAGTTCTTC
TRBJ1-1 TRBV30 - TRBD1 CAWSVRGRGRLGTEAFF TGTGCCTGGAGTGTACGGGGCAGGGGGCGCCTTGGGACTGAAGCTTTCTTT
TRBJ2-2 TRBV5-1 - - CASSLVAGNTGELFF TGCGCCAGCAGCTTGGTGGCGGGGAACACCGGGGAGCTGTTTTTT
TRBJ1-1 TRBV6-5 - - CATPKDGMNTEAFF TGTGCCACCCCGAAGGACGGGATGAACACTGAAGCTTTCTTT
TRBJ1-2 TRBV7-6 - - CATSLGRGYGYTF TGTGCCACCTCTCTGGGTCGGGGCTATGGCTACACCTTC
TRBJ2-5 TRBV3-1/TRBV3-2 once TRBD2 CASSQNLGLALPSSKTQYF TGTGCCAGCAGCCAAAACCTCGGACTAGCTCTACCTTCGTCGAAGACCCAGTACTTC
TRBJ1-4 TRBV7-9 - TRBD1 CASSRDPGQGEEKLFF TGTGCCAGCAGCCGGGACCCGGGACAGGGAGAAGAAAAACTGTTTTTT
TRBJ1-1 TRBV5-1 - - CASSTGSNTEAFF TGCGCCAGCAGCACCGGGTCAAACACTGAAGCTTTCTTT
TRBJ1-1 TRBV10-2 few TRBD1 CASRETGDEAFF TGCGCCAGCAGGGAAACAGGGGATGAAGCTTTCTTT
TRBJ2-5 TRBV5-1 - - CASSLVGPRETQYF TGCGCCAGCAGCTTGGTGGGGCCCAGAGAGACCCAGTACTTC
TRBJ2-5 TRBV29-1 few - CSVAGQETQYF TGCAGCGTTGCAGGGCAAGAGACCCAGTACTTC
TRBJ2-2 TRBV5-4 - - CASSLMTANTGELFF TGTGCCAGCAGCTTAATGACAGCGAACACCGGGGAGCTGTTTTTT
TRBJ1-2 TRBV6-6 - TRBD1 CASSRGARGPMDYGYTF TGTGCCAGCAGCCGAGGAGCCAGGGGGCCAATGGACTATGGCTACACCTTC
TRBJ2-5 TRBV2 - - CASSDSVLGETQYF TGTGCCAGCAGCGACTCAGTACTAGGAGAGACCCAGTACTTC
TRBJ2-1 TRBV11-2 - - CASSLGHNNEQFF TGTGCCAGCAGCTTAGGACACAACAATGAGCAGTTCTTC
TRBJ1-2 TRBV9 - TRBD1 CASSTLSGGFGYGYTF TGTGCCAGCAGCACACTCTCAGGGGGCTTCGGGTATGGCTACACCTTC
TRBJ2-7 TRBV5-1 - - CASSLYLRLADSSYEQYF TGCGCCAGCAGCTTGTATTTACGGTTAGCGGATTCCTCCTACGAGCAGTACTTC